This TCR beta chain was obtained from a study of T cell clones after liver transplantation. Study details: Liver transplant recipients had immunosuppression withdrawal attempted within 2 years. Third-party-reactive TCRbeta sequences from pre-transplant mixed lymphocyte reactions served as antigen-independent comparators.

Study-level points and caveats: Graft donor-reactive T cells may have migrated into the graft rather than being deleted.

Trimming at V came to 4 bases and at J to 5 bases, leaving 12 bases not matched to a gene. Germline loops: CDR1 SGHRS, CDR2 YFSETQ. The CDR3 is made up of 15 amino acids. Repertoires were generated with immunoSEQ multiplex PCR, while TCRdb's copy carries only in-frame clones and drops some. Among some 120,000 clones listed, 75% to 95% were seen once. Details on this clone: Its antigen is not known.

Sequenced material: CD4+ T cells from blood, taken 12 months after liver transplant. This clonotype was obtained from a human patient who received a liver transplant. Some of these T cells may belong to the graft donor. V gene TRBV5-1 combines with J gene TRBJ2-7; 7 bases map to TRBD1. The CDR3 here is CASSPTGTEFNEQYF. The DNA of the CDR3 is TGCGCCAGCAGCCCCACCGGGACAGAATTCAACGAGCAGTACTTC.